A single sample gave rise to the 17 T cell receptor beta chains below, sequenced in a study of stem cell transplantation in POMP-related autoinflammatory disease. This table comes from immunoSEQ multiplex PCR, and its TCRdb copy is limited to in-frame clones, with some not included. Of some 65,000 clones detected, around 90% appear once; the ten largest clones hold 0.6% to 0.8%. The input for sequencing was CD4+ T cells from PBMCs, taken after stem cell transplantation. The source of these receptors is a human patient with POMP-related autoinflammation and immune dysregulation (PRAID). Some of the T cells may derive from the graft donor.

The chain is built from TRBV7-9 and TRBJ2-2; D is unclear. The germline V and J ends were trimmed by 5 bases and 3 bases, with 10 bases remaining between them. This CDR3 is 14 amino acids long. Germline V CDR1 and CDR2: SEHNR, FQNEAQ (reference sequence). The CDR3 bases are TGTGCCAGCAGCCGAAGATGGGACACCGGGGAGCTGTTTTTT. It is translated as CASSRRWDTGELFF.

This chain uses TRBV4-1 with TRBJ2-1; D unclear. Trimming left V 0 bases short and J 7 bases short, with 7 bases between. This CDR3 is 13 amino acids long. Germline loops: CDR1 MGHRA, CDR2 YSYEKL. CDR3 coding DNA: TGCGCCAGCAGCCAAGATCTTTGGAATGAGCAGTTCTTC. Translation gives CASSQDLWNEQFF.

The chain has TRBV6-5 and TRBJ1-2; TRBD1 matches 7 bases. The junction had 8 bases not matched to a gene; V was cut back by 2 bases and J by 14 bases. The CDR3 spans 12 residues. From germline, CDR1 is MNHEY and CDR2 SVGAGI. DNA for the CDR3: TGTGCCAGCAGTTACCCCACAGGGGCCCAGACCTTC. Amino acids: CASSYPTGAQTF.

The J gene is TRBJ2-1, the V gene TRBV3-1 (or the pseudogene TRBV3-2); 7 bases are a match to TRBD1. Germline V gene sequence: CDR1 LGHDT, CDR2 YNNKEL (reference sequence). This CDR3 comprises 13 residues. The ends lost 6 bases at V and 8 bases at J; junction bases unmatched: 7. The CDR3 DNA follows: TGTGCCAGCAGTGTCAGGGGGTTGGATGAGCAGTTCTTC. The encoded protein is CASSVRGLDEQFF.

The rearrangement uses TRBV6-5 and TRBJ1-4, with no clear D. V lost 6 bases and J 0 bases, leaving 11 bases between the germline ends. CDR3 length: 15 amino acids. Per the germline V gene, CDR1 is MNHEY and CDR2 is SVGAGI. CDR3 in DNA: TGTGCCAGCAGCCCCCGATCTGCAACTAATGAAAAACTGTTTTTT. Its protein is CASSPRSATNEKLFF.

The V and J genes are TRBV6-5 and TRBJ2-7; D is tentatively TRBD1 or TRBD2 (6 bases each). The germline V and J ends were trimmed by 0 bases and 12 bases, with 15 bases remaining between them. CDR3 length equals 13 residues. CDR1 and CDR2 (germline): MNHEY, SVGAGI. CDR3 amino acids: CASSYSIRGVRYF. In DNA, the CDR3 is TGTGCCAGCAGTTACTCGATTAGGGGGGTTCGGTACTTC.

V is TRBV30 and J is TRBJ2-7, with 9 bases aligning to TRBD2. There are 13 residues in the CDR3. CDR1 GTSNPN and CDR2 SVGIG come from the germline V gene (reference sequence). The V and J ends lost 3 bases and 4 bases, in that order; junction bases with no gene match: 4. CDR3 sequence: CAWRGSGSYEQYF. DNA of the CDR3: TGTGCCTGGAGAGGTAGCGGGAGTTACGAGCAGTACTTC. Based on the CDR3 plus reference TRBV30 and TRBJ2-7, the full variable domain is SQTIHQWPATLVQPVGSPLSLECTVEGTSNPNLYWYRQAAGRGLQLLFYSVGIGQISSEVPQNLSASRPQDRQFILSSKKLLLSDSGFYLCAWRGSGSYEQYFGPGTRLTVT.

The rearrangement links TRBV6-5 to TRBJ2-7; possibly TRBD2 for D (6 bases). Trimming left V 9 bases short and J 3 bases short, with 12 bases between. Germline CDR1 MNHEY, CDR2 SVGAGI. There are 12 residues in the CDR3. CDR3 protein: CASRTTIYEQYF. CDR3 DNA: TGTGCCAGTCGGACTACCATCTACGAGCAGTACTTC.

This clone was observed once. The chain carries TRBV7-2 and TRBJ1-1; D not certain. There are 13 residues in the CDR3. The V gene's germline CDR1 is SGHTA and CDR2 FQGNSA. Trimming shortened V by 7 bases and J by 4 bases, and 13 bases separated the two germline ends. CDR3 residues: CASKTYLGTEAFF. CDR3 DNA sequence: TGTGCCAGCAAAACCTACCTGGGCACTGAAGCTTTCTTT.

The chain uses TRBV27 and TRBJ2-3; D is tentatively TRBD1 or TRBD2 (5 bases each). Germline-derived CDR1 and CDR2 are MNHEY and SMNVEV (reference sequence). Trimming took 3 bases from V and 4 from J, leaving 8 bases between them. This CDR3 region has 13 residues. CDR3 sequence reads: CASSFRGADTQYF. CDR3 nucleotide sequence: TGTGCCAGCAGTTTTCGAGGGGCAGATACGCAGTATTTT.

The V call is TRBV18, the J call TRBJ1-2; D call uncertain. CDR3 length: 13 amino acids. V was pared by 2 bases and J by 4 bases, with 8 bases between. Germline CDR1 reads KGHSH; CDR2 reads LQKENI. CDR3 residues: CASSPSVLYGYTF. The CDR3 coding sequence is TGTGCCAGCTCACCATCGGTTCTCTATGGCTACACCTTC.

The chain joins TRBV6-5 to TRBJ2-3; 10 nucleotides match TRBD1. The CDR3 is 15 amino acids. Germline lookup yields CDR1 MNHEY and CDR2 SVGAGI. The junction had 5 bases not matched to a gene; V was cut back by 7 bases and J by 1 base. The CDR3, as DNA: TGTGCCAGCACCATAGGGACAGGGGGCACAGATACGCAGTATTTT. This sequence encodes CASTIGTGGTDTQYF.

The rearrangement links TRBV19 to TRBJ2-6; TRBD1 aligns across 9 bases. V trimming: 1 base; J trimming: 1 base; junction bases outside the gene matches: 2. Germline CDR1 LNHDA, CDR2 SQIVND (reference sequence). The CDR3 consists of 17 residues. The CDR3 loop is CASSIGTGVSGANVLTF. The CDR3 region has the DNA TGTGCCAGTAGTATAGGGACAGGGGTTTCTGGGGCCAACGTCCTGACTTTC.

V is TRBV4-1 and J is TRBJ1-2; D is possibly TRBD1 (5 bases). Deletions cut 3 bases from V and 4 bases from J, with 12 bases between. The CDR3 has 14 residues. Germline values: CDR1 MGHRA, CDR2 YSYEKL. This chain's CDR3 is CASSHGTSPYGYTF. DNA of the CDR3: TGCGCCAGCAGCCACGGGACTTCCCCCTATGGCTACACCTTC.

The chain recombines TRBV6-5 with TRBJ1-1; tentative D call: TRBD1 (5 bases). Germline CDR1 is MNHEY and CDR2 is SVGAGI. This CDR3 is built from 15 residues. V was shortened by 7 bases and J by 3 bases, with 18 bases between the two germline ends. Written as DNA, the CDR3 is TGTGCCAGCATTCCACACCGGGACGGTTACACTGAAGCTTTCTTT. Amino acids: CASIPHRDGYTEAFF.

The chain carries TRBV27 and TRBJ2-1, with D tentatively TRBD1 (5 bases). Trimming removed 3 bases from V and 12 bases from J, with 18 bases in between. The CDR3 contains 14 residues. CDR1 is MNHEY, CDR2 SMNVEV, per germline (reference sequence). CDR3 amino acids: CASSFARIPTGQFF. CDR3 DNA sequence: TGTGCCAGCAGTTTTGCTAGGATTCCTACAGGGCAGTTCTTC.

The chain combines TRBV28 with TRBJ2-5, with 7 bases identical to TRBD2. V lost 4 bases to trimming and J lost 4 bases; unmatched junction nucleotides: 6. The CDR3 sequence is 14 residues long. The germline V gene encodes CDR1 MDHEN and CDR2 SYDVKM. Here the CDR3 reads CASSSPPGGETQYF. The DNA of the CDR3 is TGTGCCAGCAGTTCCCCTCCGGGGGGAGAGACCCAGTACTTC.